Listed below are T cell receptor beta chains from one sample, sequenced in a study of blood T cell repertoires in COVID-19. Sequenced by immunoSEQ multiplex PCR; TCRdb stores in-frame clones only, minus some. This table has some 70,000 clones, more than 75% appearing once. Sequencing was done on a sample of peripheral blood. These TCRs come from a man between 45 and 60 years old with active COVID-19. The CDR3 runs from the conserved cysteine through the conserved F or W. The order of the fields is CDR3 DNA, CDR3 protein, clone size, V gene, J gene, D gene. D genes are given only for firm matches. Not every row has a clone size; where given, it reads once, few, many or a size class.

cdr3_nt: TGTGCCAGCAGCTTTCAGGCACACCAAGAGACCCAGTACTTC
cdr3_aa: CASSFQAHQETQYF
clone_size: NA
v_call: TRBV7-8
j_call: TRBJ2-5
d_call: NA

cdr3_nt: TGTGCCAGTAGTATAGTTCCAGGGGGCACAGATACGCAGTATTTT
cdr3_aa: CASSIVPGGTDTQYF
clone_size: NA
v_call: TRBV19
j_call: TRBJ2-3
d_call: NA

cdr3_nt: TGTGCCAGCAGTCAGACAGGGGTGGGGCGGGAGACCCAGTACTTC
cdr3_aa: CASSQTGVGRETQYF
clone_size: NA
v_call: TRBV6-2/TRBV6-3
j_call: TRBJ2-5
d_call: TRBD1

cdr3_nt: TGTGCCAGCAGCTTCCAGGGACAGGGGGCATCTGCTAACTATGGCTACACCTTC
cdr3_aa: CASSFQGQGASANYGYTF
clone_size: NA
v_call: TRBV5-6
j_call: TRBJ1-2
d_call: TRBD1

cdr3_nt: TGTGCCAGCTCACCGGCAGGGGATGATTCACCCCTCCACTTT
cdr3_aa: CASSPAGDDSPLHF
clone_size: few
v_call: TRBV18
j_call: TRBJ1-6
d_call: NA

cdr3_nt: TGTGCCAGCAGCGTAGAAGGACAGGTGAACACTGAAGCTTTCTTT
cdr3_aa: CASSVEGQVNTEAFF
clone_size: NA
v_call: TRBV9
j_call: TRBJ1-1
d_call: TRBD1

cdr3_nt: TGTGCCAGCAGCCCGAGACAGGCCGGGGAGCTGTTTTTT
cdr3_aa: CASSPRQAGELFF
clone_size: NA
v_call: TRBV3-1/TRBV3-2
j_call: TRBJ2-2
d_call: NA

cdr3_nt: TGTGCCAGCAGCTTAGGGGGACAGGGAAACATTCAGTACTTC
cdr3_aa: CASSLGGQGNIQYF
clone_size: NA
v_call: TRBV11-2
j_call: TRBJ2-4
d_call: TRBD1

cdr3_nt: TGTGCCAGCACGGAGGGAAGACTGTTAAAAGTGGGAAACACTGAAGCTTTCTTT
cdr3_aa: CASTEGRLLKVGNTEAFF
clone_size: NA
v_call: TRBV2
j_call: TRBJ1-1
d_call: NA

cdr3_nt: TGTGCCACCAGCAGGGTCGACAGGGGGCCATATGGCTACACCTTC
cdr3_aa: CATSRVDRGPYGYTF
clone_size: NA
v_call: TRBV15
j_call: TRBJ1-2
d_call: TRBD1

cdr3_nt: TGCGCCAGCTTCTTGACAGCCATGGGTCAGCCCCAGCATTTT
cdr3_aa: CASFLTAMGQPQHF
clone_size: NA
v_call: TRBV5-1
j_call: TRBJ1-5
d_call: NA

cdr3_nt: TGTGCCAGCAGTTTATCCCATCCATTCCAAGAGACCCAGTACTTC
cdr3_aa: CASSLSHPFQETQYF
clone_size: few
v_call: TRBV27
j_call: TRBJ2-5
d_call: NA

cdr3_nt: TGTGCCAGTAGCCCGACCGGGACTAGCGGGAGATTGGATACGCAGTATTTT
cdr3_aa: CASSPTGTSGRLDTQYF
clone_size: once
v_call: TRBV19
j_call: TRBJ2-3
d_call: TRBD2

cdr3_nt: TGTGCCAGCAGCCCGGGGAGGATCAGTGAGCAGTTCTTC
cdr3_aa: CASSPGRISEQFF
clone_size: NA
v_call: TRBV5-8
j_call: TRBJ2-1
d_call: NA

cdr3_nt: TGTGCCAGCAGATCGCCTCAGGGAGGTGAAGCTTTCTTT
cdr3_aa: CASRSPQGGEAFF
clone_size: once
v_call: TRBV3-1/TRBV3-2
j_call: TRBJ1-1
d_call: NA

cdr3_nt: TGCGCCAGCAGCCCGGAGACCTGGATGGGCTCTGGAAACACCATATATTTT
cdr3_aa: CASSPETWMGSGNTIYF
clone_size: NA
v_call: TRBV5-1
j_call: TRBJ1-3
d_call: NA

cdr3_nt: TGTGCCAGCTCACCCGAGGTGGAGACCCAGTACTTC
cdr3_aa: CASSPEVETQYF
clone_size: NA
v_call: TRBV18
j_call: TRBJ2-5
d_call: NA

cdr3_nt: TGTGCCAGCAATTCTAGGGGTACGGCATATGGCTACACCTTC
cdr3_aa: CASNSRGTAYGYTF
clone_size: NA
v_call: TRBV2
j_call: TRBJ1-2
d_call: NA

cdr3_nt: TGCGCCAGCAGCCAAGACCAGGACAGCTCAAATGAAAAACTGTTTTTT
cdr3_aa: CASSQDQDSSNEKLFF
clone_size: NA
v_call: TRBV4-3
j_call: TRBJ1-4
d_call: NA

cdr3_nt: TGCGCCAGCAGCTTGCCAGGGGGCGACGAGCAGTACTTC
cdr3_aa: CASSLPGGDEQYF
clone_size: NA
v_call: TRBV5-1
j_call: TRBJ2-7
d_call: TRBD1

cdr3_nt: TGTGCCAGTAGTAGACGACAGGGGACTAGCGGGAGGGGTGAGCAGTTCTTC
cdr3_aa: CASSRRQGTSGRGEQFF
clone_size: once
v_call: TRBV19
j_call: TRBJ2-1
d_call: TRBD2

cdr3_nt: TGTGCCAGCAGCTTTGCGGGTGAGGAGACCCAGTACTTC
cdr3_aa: CASSFAGEETQYF
clone_size: NA
v_call: TRBV11-1
j_call: TRBJ2-5
d_call: NA

cdr3_nt: TGTGCCAGCAGCCCAACCGGGACAGAATCCACAGATACGCAGTATTTT
cdr3_aa: CASSPTGTESTDTQYF
clone_size: NA
v_call: TRBV2
j_call: TRBJ2-3
d_call: TRBD1

cdr3_nt: TGTGCCAGCAGCCGGGGACAGGCGGGGGGCTACACCTTC
cdr3_aa: CASSRGQAGGYTF
clone_size: NA
v_call: TRBV3-1/TRBV3-2
j_call: TRBJ1-2
d_call: TRBD1

cdr3_nt: TGTGCCAGTTGCACAGGGGGGAGTCTCTATGGCTACACCTTC
cdr3_aa: CASCTGGSLYGYTF
clone_size: once
v_call: TRBV6-5
j_call: TRBJ1-2
d_call: TRBD1

cdr3_nt: TGTGCCAGCACCAGGTCTGCGGAGCGGGGCTACGAGCAGTACTTC
cdr3_aa: CASTRSAERGYEQYF
clone_size: NA
v_call: TRBV27
j_call: TRBJ2-7
d_call: TRBD2

cdr3_nt: TGTGCCAGCAGTGCGATCCCAGGCGAGCAGTACTTC
cdr3_aa: CASSAIPGEQYF
clone_size: NA
v_call: TRBV2
j_call: TRBJ2-7
d_call: NA

cdr3_nt: TGTGCCAGCAGTGACAGGGCGAACACTGAAGCTTTCTTT
cdr3_aa: CASSDRANTEAFF
clone_size: few
v_call: TRBV2
j_call: TRBJ1-1
d_call: NA